These T cell receptor beta chains were read from a single sample in a study of T-cell reconstitution after alpha-beta-depleted transplantation in children. Each CDR3 protein is one row after TCRdb ran MiXCR on the PCR reads. The table shows 700,000 to 950,000 distinct CDR3 sequences, with approximately 15% occurring only once. Sequencing was performed on PBMCs, mostly from graft donor cells, taken 360 days after TCRalphabeta/CD19-depleted stem cell transplant. All receptors come from a male patient between 5 and 17 years old who had a stem cell transplant for acute lymphoblastic leukemia, so the T cells may come from the graft donor. Both conserved end residues are part of each CDR3. Fields, in order: V gene, J gene, CDR3 protein.

>TRBV11-2|TRBJ2-3
CASSLAPDGGFTDTQYF
>TRBV7-8|TRBJ1-2
CASSLPTGDWSYGYTF
>TRBV15|TRBJ2-7
CATSQTRQGAYEQYF
>TRBV5-1|TRBJ2-1
CASTAIAGESYNEQFF
>TRBV7-7|TRBJ2-1
CASRAPQCEQFF
>TRBV7-9|TRBJ2-7
CASSPIYAGALYEQYF
>TRBV24-1|TRBJ1-2
CATSDSWGQGYGYTF
>TRBV11-2|TRBJ2-5
CASRPQGQETQYF
>TRBV12-5|TRBJ2-7
CASGREDSSSYEQYF
>TRBV3-1|TRBJ2-1
CASSQLIAGGPREQFF
>TRBV5-1|TRBJ2-2
CASSRAAVHTGELFF
>TRBV25-1|TRBJ1-4
CASSGQTGGGEKLFF
>TRBV4-1|TRBJ2-7
CASSQDSGSYEQYF
>TRBV9|TRBJ2-1
CASSVDSGAYNEQFF
>TRBV28|TRBJ2-7
CASSPLGGNYEQYF
>TRBV2|TRBJ2-1
CASSDGTSGRNEQFF
>TRBV9|TRBJ2-1
CASSEGQSSYNEQFF
>TRBV10-3|TRBJ1-1
CAISEFGEAFF
>TRBV12-3/TRBV12-4|TRBJ1-1
CASSPPVGGQAFF
>TRBV5-1|TRBJ1-2
CASSLEGASYTF
>TRBV5-6|TRBJ2-7
CASSSRLDSTYEQYF
>TRBV12-3/TRBV12-4|TRBJ2-1
CASTRRASGSNEQFF
>TRBV5-1|TRBJ1-5
CASSLEGQGNQPQHF